Sequencing of this T cell receptor (beta chain) was carried out in a study of blood T cell repertoires in COVID-19. Across the study: Acute and convalescent COVID-19 specimens originated in the United States, Italy and Spain. The cDNA or gDNA used as material had been derived from T cells, B-cell-depleted T cells, or PBMCs.

CDR1 is MGHRA, CDR2 YSYEKL, per germline. V lost 4 bases, J lost 2 bases, and 8 bases lay in between. This CDR3 is 14 amino acids long. Seattle cases were enrolled at active infection and followed longitudinally. Assay used: immunoSEQ multiplex PCR; TCRdb lists only in-frame clones, some missing. The table lists roughly 42,000 clones, around nine tenths of them singletons. This TCR came from a man aged 50-59 years with COVID-19, enrolled during active disease. The chain carries TRBV4-1 and TRBJ2-2; D might be TRBD2 (5 bases). Sample: peripheral blood. CDR3 in amino acids: CASSPGINTGELFF. The CDR3 DNA reads as TGCGCCAGCAGCCCCGGGATAAACACCGGGGAGCTGTTTTTT.